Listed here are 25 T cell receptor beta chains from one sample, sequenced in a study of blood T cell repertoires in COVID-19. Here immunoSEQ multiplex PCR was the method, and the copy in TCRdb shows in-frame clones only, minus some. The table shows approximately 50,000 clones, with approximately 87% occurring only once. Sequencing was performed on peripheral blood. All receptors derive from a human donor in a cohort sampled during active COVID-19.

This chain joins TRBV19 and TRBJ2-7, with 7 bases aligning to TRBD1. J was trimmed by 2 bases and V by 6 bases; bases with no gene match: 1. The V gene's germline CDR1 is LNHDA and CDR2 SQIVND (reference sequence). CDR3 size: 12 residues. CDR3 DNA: TGTGCCAGTAGCCAGGGGGCCTACGAGCAGTACTTC. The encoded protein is CASSQGAYEQYF.

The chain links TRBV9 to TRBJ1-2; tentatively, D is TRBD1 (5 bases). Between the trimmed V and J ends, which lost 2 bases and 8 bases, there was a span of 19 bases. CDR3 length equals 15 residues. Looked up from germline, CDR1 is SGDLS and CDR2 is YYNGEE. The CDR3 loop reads CASSVALTGEEGYTF. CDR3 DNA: TGTGCCAGCAGCGTCGCCTTGACGGGGGAGGAGGGCTACACCTTC.

The CDR3 bases are TGTGCCAGCAGCTCGGGACTGGGGCTCGGCAATGAGCAGTTCTTC. Amino acid sequence: CASSSGLGLGNEQFF. V is TRBV7-2 and J is TRBJ2-1; maybe TRBD2 (6 bases). Germline V gene sequence: CDR1 SGHTA, CDR2 FQGNSA. The V end was cut by 4 bases, the J end by 6 bases, with 16 bases between. CDR3 length equals 15 residues.

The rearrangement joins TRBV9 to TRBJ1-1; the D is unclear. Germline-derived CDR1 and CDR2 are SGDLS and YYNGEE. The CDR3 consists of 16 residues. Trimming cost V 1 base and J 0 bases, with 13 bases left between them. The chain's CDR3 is CASSVSGNRLNTEAFF. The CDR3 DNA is TGTGCCAGCAGCGTAAGCGGAAATAGACTGAACACTGAAGCTTTCTTT.

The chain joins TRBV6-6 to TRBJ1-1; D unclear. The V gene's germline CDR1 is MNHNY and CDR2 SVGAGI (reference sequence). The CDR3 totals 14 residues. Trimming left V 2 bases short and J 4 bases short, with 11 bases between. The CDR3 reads CASSYRNEGTEAFF. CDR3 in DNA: TGTGCCAGCAGTTACCGGAATGAGGGCACTGAAGCTTTCTTT.

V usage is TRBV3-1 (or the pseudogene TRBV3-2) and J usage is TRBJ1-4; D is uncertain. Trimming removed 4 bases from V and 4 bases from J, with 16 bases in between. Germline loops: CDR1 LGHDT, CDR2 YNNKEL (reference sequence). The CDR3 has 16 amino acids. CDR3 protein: CASSPRTAGLNEKLFF. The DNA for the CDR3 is TGTGCCAGCAGCCCCCGAACAGCCGGTCTTAATGAAAAACTGTTTTTT.

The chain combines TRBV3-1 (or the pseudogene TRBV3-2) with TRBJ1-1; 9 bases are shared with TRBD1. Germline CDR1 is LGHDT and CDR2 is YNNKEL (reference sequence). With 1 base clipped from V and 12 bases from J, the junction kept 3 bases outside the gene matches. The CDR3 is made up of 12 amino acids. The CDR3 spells CASSQGDRASFF. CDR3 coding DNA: TGTGCCAGCAGCCAAGGGGACAGGGCTTCTTTCTTT.

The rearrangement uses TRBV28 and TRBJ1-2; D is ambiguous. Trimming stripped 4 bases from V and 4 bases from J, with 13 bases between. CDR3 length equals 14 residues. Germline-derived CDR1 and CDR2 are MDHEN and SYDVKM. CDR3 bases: TGTGCCAGCAGTTCCTCTTCCGGAGTCTATGGCTACACCTTC. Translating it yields CASSSSSGVYGYTF.

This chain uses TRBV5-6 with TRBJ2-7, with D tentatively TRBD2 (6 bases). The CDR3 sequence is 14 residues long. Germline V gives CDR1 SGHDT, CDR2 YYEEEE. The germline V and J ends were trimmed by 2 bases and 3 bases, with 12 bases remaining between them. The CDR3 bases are TGTGCCAGCAGCTTAGGTTCGGGGGACTACGAGCAGTACTTC. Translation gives CASSLGSGDYEQYF.

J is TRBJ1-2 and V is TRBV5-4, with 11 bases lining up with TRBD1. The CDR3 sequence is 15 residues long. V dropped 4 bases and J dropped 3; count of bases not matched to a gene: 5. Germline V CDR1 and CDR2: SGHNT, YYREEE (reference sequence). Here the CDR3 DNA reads TGTGCCAGCAGCCGCCCGGGACAGGGGGACTATGGCTACACCTTC. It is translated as CASSRPGQGDYGYTF.

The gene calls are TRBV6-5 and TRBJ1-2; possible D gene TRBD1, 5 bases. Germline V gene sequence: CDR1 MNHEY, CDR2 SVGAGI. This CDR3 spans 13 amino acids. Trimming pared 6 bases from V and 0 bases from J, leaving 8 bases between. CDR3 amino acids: CASSQGANYGYTF. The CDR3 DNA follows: TGTGCCAGCAGCCAAGGGGCTAACTATGGCTACACCTTC.

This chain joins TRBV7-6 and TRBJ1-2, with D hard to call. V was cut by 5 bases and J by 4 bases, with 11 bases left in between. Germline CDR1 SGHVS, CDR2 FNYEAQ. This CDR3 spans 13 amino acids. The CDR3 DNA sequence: TGTGCCAGCAGCAGCGGGATCTCCTATGGCTACACCTTC. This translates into CASSSGISYGYTF.

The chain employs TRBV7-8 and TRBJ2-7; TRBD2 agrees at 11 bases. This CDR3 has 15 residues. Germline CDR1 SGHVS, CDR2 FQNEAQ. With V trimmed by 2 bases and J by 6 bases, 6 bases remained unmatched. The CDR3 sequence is CASSLYVLAGVEQYF. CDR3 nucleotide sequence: TGTGCCAGCAGCTTATATGTACTAGCGGGGGTCGAGCAGTACTTC.

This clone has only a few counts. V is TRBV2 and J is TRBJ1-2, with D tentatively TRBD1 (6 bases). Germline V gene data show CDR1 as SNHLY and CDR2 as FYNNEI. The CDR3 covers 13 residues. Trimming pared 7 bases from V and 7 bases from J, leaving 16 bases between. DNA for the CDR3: TGTGCCAGCACAGTCCACAGGGCGGCTGGCTACACCTTC. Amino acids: CASTVHRAAGYTF.

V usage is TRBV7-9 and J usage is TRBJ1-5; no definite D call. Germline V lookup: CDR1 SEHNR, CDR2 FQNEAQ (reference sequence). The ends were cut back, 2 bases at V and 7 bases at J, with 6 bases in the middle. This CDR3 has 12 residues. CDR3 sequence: CASSLLEQPQHF. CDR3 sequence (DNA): TGTGCCAGCAGCTTATTAGAACAGCCCCAGCATTTT. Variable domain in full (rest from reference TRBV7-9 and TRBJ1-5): DTGVSQNPRHKITKRGQNVTFRCDPISEHNRLYWYRQTLGQGPEFLTYFQNEAQLEKSRLLSDRFSAERPKGSFSTLEIQRTEQGDSAMYLCASSLLEQPQHFGDGTRLSIL.

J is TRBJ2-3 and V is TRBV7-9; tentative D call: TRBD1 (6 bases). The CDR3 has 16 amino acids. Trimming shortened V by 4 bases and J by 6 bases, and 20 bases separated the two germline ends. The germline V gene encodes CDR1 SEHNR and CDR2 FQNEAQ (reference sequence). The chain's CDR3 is CASSWADLERGDTQYF. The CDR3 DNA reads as TGTGCCAGCAGCTGGGCAGACCTGGAGAGGGGGGATACGCAGTATTTT.

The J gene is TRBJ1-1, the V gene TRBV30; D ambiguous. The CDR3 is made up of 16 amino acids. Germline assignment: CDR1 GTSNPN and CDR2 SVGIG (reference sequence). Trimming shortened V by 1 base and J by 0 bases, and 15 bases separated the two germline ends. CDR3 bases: TGTGCCTGGAGTGCCCTTTCACGGGGATTGAACACTGAAGCTTTCTTT. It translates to CAWSALSRGLNTEAFF. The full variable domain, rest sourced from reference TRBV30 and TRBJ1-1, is SQTIHQWPATLVQPVGSPLSLECTVEGTSNPNLYWYRQAAGRGLQLLFYSVGIGQISSEVPQNLSASRPQDRQFILSSKKLLLSDSGFYLCAWSALSRGLNTEAFFGQGTRLTVV.

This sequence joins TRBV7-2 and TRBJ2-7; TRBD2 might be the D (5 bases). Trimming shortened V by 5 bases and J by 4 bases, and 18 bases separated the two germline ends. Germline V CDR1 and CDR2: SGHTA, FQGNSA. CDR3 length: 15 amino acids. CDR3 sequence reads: CASSLKETAGYEQYF. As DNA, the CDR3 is TGTGCCAGCAGCCTGAAAGAGACGGCGGGTTACGAGCAGTACTTC.

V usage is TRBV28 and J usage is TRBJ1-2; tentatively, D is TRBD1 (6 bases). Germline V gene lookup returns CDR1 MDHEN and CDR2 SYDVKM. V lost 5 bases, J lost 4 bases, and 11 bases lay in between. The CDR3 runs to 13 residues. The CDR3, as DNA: TGTGCCAGCAGTACAGGGTCCGGCTATGGCTACACCTTC. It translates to CASSTGSGYGYTF.

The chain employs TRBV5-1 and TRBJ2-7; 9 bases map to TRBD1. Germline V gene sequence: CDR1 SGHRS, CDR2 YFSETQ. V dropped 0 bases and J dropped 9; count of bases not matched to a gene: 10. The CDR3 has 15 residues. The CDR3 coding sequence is TGCGCCAGCAGCTTGGAGGGGACAGGGAGTAGGATGCAGTACTTC. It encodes CASSLEGTGSRMQYF.

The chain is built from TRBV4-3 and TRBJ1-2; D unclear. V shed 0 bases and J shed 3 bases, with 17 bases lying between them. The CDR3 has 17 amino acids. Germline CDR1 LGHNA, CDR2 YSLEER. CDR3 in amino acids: CASSQEGGGMNHYGYTF. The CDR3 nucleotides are TGCGCCAGCAGCCAAGAGGGAGGAGGAATGAATCACTATGGCTACACCTTC.

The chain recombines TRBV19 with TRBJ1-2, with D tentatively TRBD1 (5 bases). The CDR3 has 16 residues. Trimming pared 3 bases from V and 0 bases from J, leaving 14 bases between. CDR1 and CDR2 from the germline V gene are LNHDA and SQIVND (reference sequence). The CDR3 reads CASSIDSASPNYGYTF. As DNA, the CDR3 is TGTGCCAGTAGTATCGACAGTGCGTCCCCTAACTATGGCTACACCTTC.

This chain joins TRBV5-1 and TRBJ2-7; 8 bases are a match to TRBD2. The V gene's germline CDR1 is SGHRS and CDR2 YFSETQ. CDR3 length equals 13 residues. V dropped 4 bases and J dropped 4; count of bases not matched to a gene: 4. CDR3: CASSGGTRYEQYF. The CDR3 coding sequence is TGCGCCAGCAGCGGGGGGACTAGATACGAGCAGTACTTC.

The chain's CDR3 is CASSLNGSGRKEQYF. CDR3 bases: TGTGCCAGCAGCTTAAACGGAAGCGGGAGAAAGGAGCAGTACTTC. The gene calls are TRBV7-3 and TRBJ2-7; 8 nucleotides align to TRBD2. The CDR3 is made up of 15 amino acids. V shed 1 base and J 7 bases; nucleotides not matched to a gene: 9. The germline V gene has CDR1 SGHTA and CDR2 FQGTGA.

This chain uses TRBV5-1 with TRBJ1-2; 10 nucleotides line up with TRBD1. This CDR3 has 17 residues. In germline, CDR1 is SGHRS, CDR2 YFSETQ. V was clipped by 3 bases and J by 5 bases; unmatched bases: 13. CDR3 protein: CASSSGDGDRGGYGYTF. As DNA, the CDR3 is TGCGCCAGCAGCTCGGGGGACGGGGACAGGGGAGGTTATGGCTACACCTTC.